The 22 T cell receptor beta chains below all came from one sample that was sequenced in a study of T cells expressing NK-cell markers. TCRdb processed the 5' RACE reads again and assigns one entry to each CDR3 protein, with no DNA. The table counts a few hundred thousand distinct CDR3 sequences; less than 4.5% lies in the top ten. The sequenced sample was blood T cells: a sorted CD56 or NKG2C T cell subset, CD4+ or CD8+ T cells, or bulk PBMC T cells (not recorded which). The receptor set was obtained from a man aged 18 to 30 in good health.

This chain links TRBV25-1 with TRBJ2-5; the D gene TCRdb calls, TRBD2, cannot be checked with no DNA. This CDR3 has 18 amino acids. Germline V gene data show CDR1 as MGHDK and CDR2 as SYGVNS. CDR3 residues: CASTIGTSGRGDKETQYF.

The CDR3 spells CASSFKKAGDEQFF. This chain connects TRBV28 to TRBJ2-1; absent DNA, TCRdb's TRBD2 call cannot be checked. The CDR3 loop spans 14 amino acids. Germline V gene data show CDR1 as MDHEN and CDR2 as SYDVKM.

This rearrangement joins TRBV5-1 to TRBJ2-1; the TCRdb D gene call, TRBD2, has no DNA to confirm it. The length of the CDR3 is 18 residues. Germline CDR1 SGHRS, CDR2 YFSETQ. The CDR3 spells CASSFHQDGPLTYNEQFF.

The gene calls are TRBV4-2 and TRBJ2-6. This CDR3 comprises 16 residues. Germline V gene sequence: CDR1 LGHNA, CDR2 YNFKEQ. The CDR3: CASSQERLSGANVLTF.

The chain combines TRBV7-9 with TRBJ2-1; TCRdb reports TRBD2, a call that lacks DNA to check it against. Germline loops: CDR1 SEHNR, CDR2 FQNEAQ (reference sequence). The CDR3 is 17 amino acids. Here the CDR3 reads CASRLASGTSGRSEQFF.

The chain is built from TRBV18 and TRBJ2-1; without DNA, the TCRdb call of TRBD2 cannot be checked. CDR1 and CDR2 from the germline V gene are KGHSH and LQKENI. The CDR3 is 16 amino acids. Here the CDR3 reads CASLPTGLAGVNEQFF.

The gene calls are TRBV12-3 or TRBV12-4 and TRBJ1-5; as DNA is missing, the TRBD1 call by TCRdb cannot be tested. This CDR3 has 12 amino acids. The CDR3 region is CASSSGQSPQHF.

The CDR3 loop reads CASSSRLAGGTDTQYF. The chain couples TRBV28 to TRBJ2-3; checking the TCRdb D call of TRBD2 is not possible without DNA. CDR3 size: 16 residues. The V gene's germline CDR1 is MDHEN and CDR2 SYDVKM.

The gene calls are TRBV12-3 or TRBV12-4 and TRBJ2-1; TCRdb's assignment of TRBD2 cannot be checked, as there is no DNA. The CDR3 runs to 13 residues. The CDR3 is CASSFLREGEQFF.

V usage is TRBV12-3 or TRBV12-4 and J usage is TRBJ2-1; absent DNA, TCRdb's TRBD2 call cannot be checked. The CDR3 totals 15 residues. The CDR3 is CASSLGGRAPNEQFF.

CDR3 in amino acids: CASSLVGTGGEQYF. The chain has TRBV12-3 or TRBV12-4 and TRBJ2-7; without DNA, the TCRdb call of TRBD1 cannot be checked. This CDR3 comprises 14 residues.

This sequence joins TRBV7-9 and TRBJ2-1. CDR1 SEHNR and CDR2 FQNEAQ come from the germline V gene (reference sequence). This CDR3 is 16 amino acids long. The CDR3 loop is CASSLGGGRTYNEQFF.

V usage is TRBV6-2 or TRBV6-3 and J usage is TRBJ2-7; TCRdb names TRBD2, which stays unverified in the absence of DNA. This CDR3 is 13 amino acids long. Germline V CDR1 and CDR2: MNHEY, SVGEGT. CDR3 amino acids: CASSAGRSYEQYF.

The J gene is TRBJ1-2, the V gene TRBV28; TCRdb lists TRBD1, though no DNA is available to test this call. The CDR3 has 11 residues. Germline values: CDR1 MDHEN, CDR2 SYDVKM. CDR3 residues: CASTGNYGYTF.

The J gene is TRBJ1-1, the V gene TRBV29-1; the TRBD1 assignment by TCRdb is unverifiable without DNA. Germline CDR1 is SQVTM and CDR2 is ANQGSEA. The CDR3 loop spans 16 amino acids. CDR3 protein: CSAVGRDRERNTEAFF.

V usage is TRBV11-3 and J usage is TRBJ2-1; checking the TCRdb D call of TRBD2 is not possible without DNA. The CDR3 runs 15 residues. Germline CDR1 SGHNT, CDR2 YENEEA. The CDR3 region is CASSLAVGGRNEQFF.

J is TRBJ2-1 and V is TRBV27; with no DNA, the TCRdb D assignment of TRBD1 cannot be verified. CDR1 is MNHEY and CDR2 is SMNVEV in the germline V gene (reference sequence). CDR3 size: 18 residues. CDR3 region: CASSLFGPLPSSYNEQFF.

The rearrangement joins TRBV3-1 to TRBJ2-1; the D call of TRBD1 rests on TCRdb alone, since no DNA is present to check it. Germline V gene lookup returns CDR1 LGHDT and CDR2 YNNKEL (reference sequence). The CDR3 runs 15 residues. The CDR3 loop is CASSQVPGEYNEQFF.

The chain couples TRBV12-3 or TRBV12-4 to TRBJ2-1; the TRBD2 assignment by TCRdb is unverifiable without DNA. CDR3 length: 15 amino acids. The CDR3 reads CASSSGLAHWNEQFF.

The chain is built from TRBV18 and TRBJ2-1; without DNA, the TCRdb call of TRBD2 cannot be checked. In germline, CDR1 is KGHSH, CDR2 LQKENI. The CDR3 contains 15 residues. This CDR3 reads CASSFSGSRYNEQFF.

The J gene is TRBJ2-7, the V gene TRBV4-2; TCRdb calls TRBD2, which cannot be checked without DNA. Per the germline V gene, CDR1 is LGHNA and CDR2 is YNFKEQ. The CDR3 length is 18 residues. The CDR3 reads CASSQGTGTSGRANEQYF.

The V call is TRBV18, the J call TRBJ1-3. Germline V gene sequence: CDR1 KGHSH, CDR2 LQKENI. This CDR3 has 16 residues. The CDR3: CASSPKSGVAGNTIYF.